A single T cell receptor beta chain is shown here with its context. Its antigen is not yet known. No per-base quality is available; no much larger clone lies one base away. These data are taken from a study of T cell repertoires in cytomegalovirus infection (dated by TCRdb to the late 2010s). About the study as a whole: Alongside well-studied HLA-B-restricted epitopes, the peptide stimulations were aimed at recently identified HLA-C-restricted CMV epitopes, whose presentation resists viral immunomodulation. The HLA type of each donor mattered for the analysis, because public TCR beta signatures pointed to carriage of CMV infection along with the matching HLA type. The full study reports these points: Carriers of CMV infection plus the relevant HLA type were discriminated by the cumulative frequency of public TCR beta family members in the study cohort and in an independent roughly 320-donor cohort. The ex vivo response was dominated by HLA-C-restricted CMV-specific TCR beta clonotypes, and the single most frequent clonotype in two of eight donors was supplied by these HLA-C-restricted clonotypes.

The CDR1 and CDR2 encoded by the germline V gene (reference sequence) are MNHEY and SMNVEV. The CDR3, cysteine through phenylalanine, is 13 amino acids long. Here the CDR3 DNA is all that survives: 39 bases in frame from base 1. Deletion took 7 bases off V and 1 base off J, with a span of 10 bases between the germline ends. According to the study, the label for this sample's treatment or condition signals: in vitro stimulation with specific CMV peptide epitopes to enrich CMV-specific T cells. Sequencing was carried out with an Illumina HiSeq 1500. The raw public data were reprocessed by TCRdb itself: fastp quality trimming at Q25, MiXCR clonotype calling, in-frame beta chains only. Rows with a matching CDR3 protein are joined into one entry that keeps the most common DNA and genes. Across this sample there are some 940,000 distinct CDR3 sequences, with approximately 32% seen only once. The ten largest clones represent around an eighth of the sample.

The rearranged segments are TRBV27 and TRBJ1-1; the D gene identity is not certain. The receptor's source is a human donor in good health (CMV status not recorded). Some clones in this sample may be carry-over from other donors' samples. The sequences come from cultured CD8+ T cells from PBMCs, collected from culture after CMV antigen stimulation. The DNA is TGTGCCAGCAAAACCGACGGGAACACTGAAGCTTTCTTT. Its translation reads: CASKTDGNTEAFF.